This TCR beta chain came from a study of blood T cell repertoires in COVID-19. Study details: There were acute and convalescent COVID-19 samples, and they came from the United States, Italy and Spain. T cells, B-cell-depleted T cells, or PBMCs supplied cDNA or gDNA.

Using immunoSEQ multiplex PCR, the repertoire was profiled, and TCRdb retains in-frame clones only, with some absent. The sample yields roughly 150,000 clones, approximately 91% seen once. Followed over time, Seattle patients had been enrolled while infection was active. V was trimmed by 0 bases and J by 11 bases, leaving 8 bases between them. CDR3 size: 12 residues. Per germline, CDR1 SGHDN and CDR2 FVKESK. This receptor was obtained from a man younger than 30 with COVID-19, enrolled during active disease. J is TRBJ2-4 and V is TRBV14; tentatively, D is TRBD1 (6 bases). Sequences were obtained from peripheral blood. In DNA form, the CDR3 reads TGTGCCAGCAGCCAAGACCGACAGGTTCAGTACTTC. Translation: CASSQDRQVQYF.